This TCR beta chain comes out of a study of blood T cells in healthy people across ages. CDR1 and CDR2 from the germline V gene are LNHNV and YYDKDF (reference sequence). Trimming shortened V by 0 bases and J by 4 bases, and 15 bases separated the two germline ends. The CDR3 is 16 residues long. This clonotype was picked up a small number of times. All donors came from Russia, were Caucasian and healthy, and spanned ages roughly 6 to 100. The sample, around 10 milliliters of peripheral blood, was drawn from each donor. The second PCR ran about 6 to 11 cycles with a sample-barcoded 5' primer and J-beta primers. Each TCR beta cDNA got a 12-nucleotide random molecular identifier. TCRdb re-derived calls from the 5' RACE reads in MiXCR, one entry per CDR3 protein. The repertoire holds fewer than 1.5 million distinct CDR3 sequences, with 35% to 45% as singletons.

The sample taken for sequencing was blood. This chain uses TRBV15 with TRBJ1-1, with no clear D. The receptor's source is a woman under 30 in good health. The CDR3 bases are TGTGCCACCAGCAGAGAGGTTGGGATAGTGGGCACTGAAGCTTTCTTT. It specifies CATSREVGIVGTEAFF.